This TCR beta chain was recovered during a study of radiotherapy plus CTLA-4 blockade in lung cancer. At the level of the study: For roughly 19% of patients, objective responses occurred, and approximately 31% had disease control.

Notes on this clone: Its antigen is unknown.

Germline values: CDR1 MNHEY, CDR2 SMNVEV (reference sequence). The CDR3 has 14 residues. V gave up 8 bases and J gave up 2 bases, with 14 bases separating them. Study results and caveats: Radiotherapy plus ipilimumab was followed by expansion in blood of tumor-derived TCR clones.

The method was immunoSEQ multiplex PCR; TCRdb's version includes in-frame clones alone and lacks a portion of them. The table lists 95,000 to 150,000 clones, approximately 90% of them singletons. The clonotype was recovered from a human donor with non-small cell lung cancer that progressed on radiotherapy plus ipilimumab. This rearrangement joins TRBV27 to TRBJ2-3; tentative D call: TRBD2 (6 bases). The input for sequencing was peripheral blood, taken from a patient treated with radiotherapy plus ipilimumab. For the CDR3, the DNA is TGTGCCAGCCGGGACTCCCCAAACACAGATACGCAGTATTTT. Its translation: CASRDSPNTDTQYF.